This T cell receptor beta chain derives from a study of blood T cell repertoires in COVID-19. Looking at the study overall: From the United States, Italy and Spain came samples of acute and convalescent COVID-19. The analysed material was cDNA or gDNA that came from T cells, B-cell-depleted T cells, or PBMCs.

TCRdb keeps only in-frame clones here, not all; method: immunoSEQ multiplex PCR. The table lists around 360,000 clones, about 87% of them singletons. This clone was seen a few times. The CDR3 totals 18 residues. CDR1 is SNHLY and CDR2 is FYNNEI in the germline V gene. J gave up 0 bases and V 6 bases, and 14 bases lay outside the gene matches. This receptor was identified in a woman in her 30s with COVID-19, enrolled during active disease. The chain joins TRBV2 to TRBJ2-7; 10 bases are a match to TRBD1. The source material was peripheral blood. The CDR3 here is CASSYDRGHPPSSYEQYF. The CDR3 DNA reads TGTGCCAGCAGCTACGACAGGGGGCATCCTCCGAGCTCCTACGAGCAGTACTTC.